These 5 T cell receptor beta chains came from one sample sequenced in a study of OX40 agonist ivuxolimab in advanced cancers. Sequencing used immunoSEQ multiplex PCR; TCRdb keeps in-frame clones, though not all of them. The sample holds some 7,000 clones; roughly 76% are singletons and the top ten take less than 85%. The sequencing here drew on CD4+ or CD8+ T cells sorted from blood, taken in a trial of the OX40 agonist ivuxolimab. These receptor sequences come from an adult with an advanced solid tumor such as melanoma, head and neck, liver or kidney cancer.

V gene TRBV19 combines with J gene TRBJ2-2; TRBD1 matches at 7 bases. There are 16 residues in the CDR3. The germline gives CDR1 LNHDA, CDR2 SQIVND (reference sequence). The J segment lost 7 bases and the V segment lost 4 bases, leaving 12 bases of the junction unmatched. The CDR3 region is CASSTYMTGFNGELFF. The CDR3 DNA is TGTGCCAGTAGTACTTACATGACAGGGTTTAACGGGGAGCTGTTTTTT.

V and J are TRBV5-6 and TRBJ2-7, with no clear D. Germline V gene data show CDR1 as SGHDT and CDR2 as YYEEEE. The CDR3 loop spans 15 amino acids. Trimming removed 4 bases from V and 0 bases from J, with 14 bases in between. CDR3 nucleotide sequence: TGTGCCAGCAGCGCGGTTAGCTATAGCTCCTACGAGCAGTACTTC. Translation: CASSAVSYSSYEQYF. Supplemented by reference TRBV5-6 and TRBJ2-7, the full variable domain reads DAGVTQSPTHLIKTRGQQVTLRCSPKSGHDTVSWYQQALGQGPQFIFQYYEEEERQRGNFPDRFSGHQFPNYSSELNVNALLLGDSALYLCASSAVSYSSYEQYFGPGTRLTVT.

The V gene is TRBV4-2, the J gene TRBJ2-1; D gene unclear. Germline V gene data show CDR1 as LGHNA and CDR2 as YNFKEQ. There are 11 residues in the CDR3. V was cut by 1 base and J by 7 bases, with 2 bases left in between. The chain's CDR3 is CASSQGNEQFF. CDR3 DNA sequence: TGTGCCAGCAGCCAAGGAAATGAGCAGTTCTTC.

The chain recombines TRBV9 with TRBJ1-6; D is possibly TRBD1 (5 bases). Germline V lookup: CDR1 SGDLS, CDR2 YYNGEE. Trimming stripped 1 base from V and 3 bases from J, with 5 bases between. The CDR3 is 14 amino acids. The chain's CDR3 is CASSVQGYNSPLHF. The CDR3 bases are TGTGCCAGCAGCGTACAGGGCTATAATTCACCCCTCCACTTT.

The chain combines TRBV7-9 with TRBJ2-3; the D is unclear. Germline-derived CDR1 and CDR2 are SEHNR and FQNEAQ (reference sequence). With 0 bases removed from V and 4 bases from J, the gap between germline ends came to 14 bases. The CDR3 consists of 16 residues. CDR3 sequence reads: CASSLADSGFPDTQYF. CDR3 bases: TGTGCCAGCAGCTTAGCAGATTCTGGGTTCCCAGATACGCAGTATTTT.